A single sample is the source of the 5 T cell receptor beta chains below, sequenced in a study of shared clonotypes between healthy human individuals. Method: immunoSEQ multiplex PCR; TCRdb's copy keeps in-frame clones and lacks some. The repertoire includes fewer than 600,000 clones, roughly four fifths of them detected once, and about 12% sits in the top ten. Sequencing was done on a sample of PBMCs. Every receptor here comes from a woman in her 40s in good health. Some clones in this sample may be carry-over from other donors' samples.

The genes are TRBV15 and TRBJ1-5, with TRBD1 identical over 7 bases. The CDR3 has 15 amino acids. Losses at the gene ends were 2 bases for V and 6 bases for J; bases not matched to a gene: 7. Germline assignment: CDR1 LNHNV and CDR2 YYDKDF (reference sequence). In nucleotides, the CDR3 is TGTGCCACCAGCAGAACTAGGCAGGGGGTTCAGCCCCAGCATTTT. This encodes CATSRTRQGVQPQHF.

This rearrangement joins TRBV5-5 to TRBJ1-5, with D possibly TRBD1 on 5 matching bases. Germline V gene sequence: CDR1 SGHKS, CDR2 YYEKEE (reference sequence). Trimming removed 1 base at V and 5 bases at J, with 16 bases between. This CDR3 has 16 amino acids. The CDR3 spells CASSLKLQGVDQPQHF. DNA of the CDR3: TGTGCCAGCAGCTTGAAGTTGCAAGGGGTCGATCAGCCCCAGCATTTT.

This rearrangement joins TRBV7-3 to TRBJ2-7, with 7 bases lining up with TRBD2. The CDR3 has 14 amino acids. Germline trimming cut 4 bases from V and 3 bases from J; bases unmatched to any gene: 6. Germline CDR1 SGHTA, CDR2 FQGTGA. CDR3 sequence reads: CASSSGLGNYEQYF. CDR3 nucleotides: TGTGCCAGCAGCTCCGGACTAGGAAACTACGAGCAGTACTTC.

V and J are TRBV28 and TRBJ1-1; D is perhaps TRBD1 (5 bases). This CDR3 region has 17 residues. Trimming pared 6 bases from V and 4 bases from J, leaving 24 bases between. In germline, CDR1 is MDHEN, CDR2 SYDVKM. The CDR3 DNA follows: TGTGCCAGCAGGACTCCTGGCGGGGGTTTTGGGGGCACTGAAGCTTTCTTT. As protein: CASRTPGGGFGGTEAFF. The full variable domain, its missing parts supplied by reference TRBV28 and TRBJ1-1, is DVKVTQSSRYLVKRTGEKVFLECVQDMDHENMFWYRQDPGLGLRLIYFSYDVKMKEKGDIPEGYSVSREKKERFSLILESASTNQTSMYLCASRTPGGGFGGTEAFFGQGTRLTVV.

V usage is TRBV30 and J usage is TRBJ2-7; D is unresolved. The V end lost 2 bases, the J end lost 2 bases, and 16 bases lay between the germline ends. This CDR3 is built from 15 residues. CDR1 and CDR2 from the germline V gene are GTSNPN and SVGIG (reference sequence). The CDR3 reads CAWSPRPSKAYEQYF. Written as DNA, the CDR3 is TGTGCCTGGAGTCCCCGGCCATCTAAGGCCTACGAGCAGTACTTC. Full variable domain (remainder filled in from reference TRBV30 and TRBJ2-7): SQTIHQWPATLVQPVGSPLSLECTVEGTSNPNLYWYRQAAGRGLQLLFYSVGIGQISSEVPQNLSASRPQDRQFILSSKKLLLSDSGFYLCAWSPRPSKAYEQYFGPGTRLTVT.